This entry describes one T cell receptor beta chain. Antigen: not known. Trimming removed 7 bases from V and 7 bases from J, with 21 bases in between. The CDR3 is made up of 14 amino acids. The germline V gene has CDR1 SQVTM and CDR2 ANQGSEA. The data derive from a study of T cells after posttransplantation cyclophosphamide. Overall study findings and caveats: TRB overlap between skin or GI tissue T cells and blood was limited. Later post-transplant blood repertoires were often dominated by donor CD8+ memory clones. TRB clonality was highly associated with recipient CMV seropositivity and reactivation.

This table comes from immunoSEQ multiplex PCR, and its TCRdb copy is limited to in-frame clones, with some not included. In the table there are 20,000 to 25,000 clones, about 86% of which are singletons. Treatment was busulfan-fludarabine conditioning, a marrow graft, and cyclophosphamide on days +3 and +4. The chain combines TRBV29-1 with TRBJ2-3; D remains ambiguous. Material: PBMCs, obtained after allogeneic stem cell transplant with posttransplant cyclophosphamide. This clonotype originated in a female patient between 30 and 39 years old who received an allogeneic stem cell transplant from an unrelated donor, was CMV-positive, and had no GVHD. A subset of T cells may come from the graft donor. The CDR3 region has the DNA TGCAGCGGGCGCCGCTTATTAGCCCACTATACGCAGTATTTT. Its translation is CSGRRLLAHYTQYF.